This TCR beta chain was obtained from a study of identical twins. The CDR3 is 19 residues long. The germline V gene encodes CDR1 ENHRY and CDR2 SYGVKD. Germline trimming cut 3 bases from V and 2 bases from J; bases unmatched to any gene: 15. TCRdb processed the 5' RACE reads anew with MiXCR; each CDR3 protein has one entry. The sample has 550,000 to 700,000 distinct CDR3 sequences; 9.6% are singletons. The same specimen was also included in a second study, on yellow fever vaccine responses in identical twins.

The sample was PBMCs. The receptor comes from a woman in her late teens or twenties in good health. The chain has TRBV10-3 and TRBJ2-7; TRBD2 matches 11 bases. The CDR3 loop reads CAISDPVSGRALPTYEQYF. The CDR3 nucleotides are TGTGCCATCAGTGATCCGGTTAGCGGGAGGGCCTTACCGACCTACGAGCAGTACTTC.